This T cell receptor beta chain was captured by sequencing in a study of OX40 agonist ivuxolimab in advanced cancers. Blood sampling was done at baseline, cycle 4 day 1, and cycle 7 day 1. Only in-frame clones appear in the TCRdb table, and some are missing; sequencing was by immunoSEQ multiplex PCR. The table has more than 75,000 clones, around 85% seen once. Study-level points and caveats: With doses of 0.1-3.0 mg/kg, partial responders showed among the lowest clonal expansion.

In this sample, this clone turned up a few times. Its target is not known. CDR3 length: 13 residues. CDR1 SGHTA and CDR2 FQGNSA come from the germline V gene. V lost 11 bases to trimming and J lost 6 bases; unmatched junction nucleotides: 12. The rearrangement uses TRBV7-2 and TRBJ2-5, with 7 bases identical to TRBD2. This TCR was recovered from an adult with an advanced solid tumor such as melanoma, head and neck, liver or kidney cancer. This material consisted of CD4+ or CD8+ T cells sorted from blood, taken in a trial of the OX40 agonist ivuxolimab. In DNA, the CDR3 is TGTGCCTCAAGCGCCGGGGGGATTAAGACCCAGTACTTC. Translating it yields CASSAGGIKTQYF.